The clone carrying this T cell receptor (beta chain) has only a few counts. This sample was included in a study of spatial heterogeneity in lung cancer. The CDR3 is 15 amino acids. The V gene lost 1 base and the J gene lost 1 base, with 11 bases spanning the gap. Germline V CDR1 and CDR2: SGHAT, FQNNGV. TCRdb reprocessed the 5' RACE reads with MiXCR, giving one entry per CDR3 protein. The sample consists of tens of thousands of distinct CDR3 sequences, around 15% of them appearing once. The time point denotes: sample taken at primary tumor resection. The 55 to 90 donors had untreated early-stage non-small cell lung cancer. In each case, whole RNA from tumor, nontumor lung or frozen PBMC was sequenced unsorted.

Specimen: PBMCs, collected at surgery. The receptor was derived from a male donor with early-stage non-small cell lung cancer. The rearrangement joins TRBV11-2 to TRBJ2-7; tentative D call: TRBD2 (6 bases). CDR3 loop: CASSLGIGSSYEQYF. The CDR3 DNA follows: TGTGCCAGCAGCTTAGGGATCGGGAGTTCCTACGAGCAGTACTTC.